These 28 T cell receptor beta chains came from one sample sequenced in a study of T cell changes during pregnancy in multiple sclerosis. Using immunoSEQ multiplex PCR, the repertoire was profiled, and TCRdb retains in-frame clones only, with some absent. The table includes 85,000 to 120,000 clones, about nine tenths detected once. The source was peripheral blood, collected after pregnancy. These receptors came from a female donor with multiple sclerosis, enrolled in a pregnancy study.

The V gene is TRBV7-8, the J gene TRBJ2-7, with a weak D call TRBD2 (5 bases). This CDR3 is 13 amino acids long. Trimming stripped 1 base from V and 4 bases from J, with 8 bases between. Looked up from germline, CDR1 is SGHVS and CDR2 is FQNEAQ. The CDR3 loop is CASSLGEGYEQYF. CDR3 in DNA: TGTGCCAGCAGCTTAGGAGAGGGTTACGAGCAGTACTTC.

The V call is TRBV28, the J call TRBJ2-4; a possible D gene is TRBD1 (5 bases). Germline V CDR1 and CDR2: MDHEN, SYDVKM. CDR3 size: 16 residues. The germline V and J ends were trimmed by 3 bases and 0 bases, with 12 bases remaining between them. CDR3 nucleotide sequence: TGTGCCAGCAGTTTGCAGGGCGTGGGAGCCAAAAACATTCAGTACTTC. Translated: CASSLQGVGAKNIQYF.

The gene calls are TRBV30 and TRBJ2-7; D is unresolved. V lost 0 bases to trimming and J lost 5 bases, with 8 bases between them. Germline V gives CDR1 GTSNPN, CDR2 SVGIG (reference sequence). This CDR3 comprises 12 residues. CDR3 DNA: TGTGCCTGGAGTGTAGAGTCCCACGAGCAGTACTTC. Its translation: CAWSVESHEQYF.

V gene TRBV7-3 combines with J gene TRBJ2-3, with D possibly being TRBD2 (5 bases). The CDR3 has 15 residues. The ends were cut back, 5 bases at V and 0 bases at J, with 12 bases in the middle. Looked up from germline, CDR1 is SGHTA and CDR2 is FQGTGA. The CDR3 nucleotides are TGTGCCAGCAGCCCGTTATCTAGCAGCACAGATACGCAGTATTTT. This sequence encodes CASSPLSSSTDTQYF.

The V gene is TRBV6-1, the J gene TRBJ2-2; 9 bases match TRBD1. In germline, CDR1 is MNHNS, CDR2 SASEGT. The CDR3 is 15 amino acids. The trim removed 11 bases at V and 4 bases at J, leaving 11 bases unmatched. CDR3 in DNA: TGTGCCGGACGGGGACAGGGAGTGAGCACCGGGGAGCTGTTTTTT. Translated: CAGRGQGVSTGELFF.

The chain has TRBV29-1 and TRBJ1-3; D gene unclear. With 3 bases removed from V and 3 bases from J, the gap between germline ends came to 6 bases. CDR1 and CDR2 from the germline V gene are SQVTM and ANQGSEA. The CDR3 is 12 amino acids. CDR3 loop: CSVDTDGNTIYF. In nucleotides, the CDR3 is TGCAGCGTTGACACAGATGGAAACACCATATATTTT.

This chain links TRBV2 with TRBJ1-1; TRBD1 might be the D (6 bases). V shed 7 bases and J shed 1 base, with 19 bases lying between them. Per germline, CDR1 SNHLY and CDR2 FYNNEI. The CDR3 spans 16 residues. The DNA for the CDR3 is TGTGCCAGCATGGTGCCTTTCCAGGGGCCGAACACTGAAGCTTTCTTT. It translates to CASMVPFQGPNTEAFF.

The chain employs TRBV19 and TRBJ1-5; 9 nucleotides align to TRBD1. The CDR3 is made up of 16 amino acids. The J segment lost 2 bases and the V segment lost 4 bases, leaving 6 bases of the junction unmatched. Germline V gene lookup returns CDR1 LNHDA and CDR2 SQIVND (reference sequence). Here the CDR3 reads CASSRDRARGNQPQHF. Written as DNA, the CDR3 is TGTGCCAGTAGTAGGGACAGGGCGAGAGGCAATCAGCCCCAGCATTTT.

The gene calls are TRBV7-3 and TRBJ2-1; 9 nucleotides align to TRBD2. There are 15 residues in the CDR3. V lost 8 bases, J lost 6 bases, and 11 bases stayed unmatched. From germline, CDR1 is SGHTA and CDR2 FQGTGA. Here the CDR3 reads CASSSGTSFVNEQFF. The CDR3, as DNA: TGTGCCAGCTCCTCGGGGACTAGCTTTGTCAATGAGCAGTTCTTC.

The chain uses TRBV30 and TRBJ1-1, with 8 bases fitting TRBD1. Looked up from germline, CDR1 is GTSNPN and CDR2 is SVGIG (reference sequence). The CDR3 totals 13 residues. V trimming: 3 bases; J trimming: 5 bases; junction bases outside the gene matches: 5. This CDR3 reads CAWRYRGETEAFF. DNA of the CDR3: TGTGCCTGGAGGTACAGGGGGGAGACTGAAGCTTTCTTT.

The chain couples TRBV28 to TRBJ2-6; TRBD1 is a possible D gene (6 bases). CDR1 MDHEN and CDR2 SYDVKM come from the germline V gene. Trimming shortened V by 6 bases and J by 3 bases, and 15 bases separated the two germline ends. The CDR3 contains 16 residues. CDR3 loop: CASSPSRGGGANVLTF. For the CDR3, the DNA is TGTGCCAGCAGCCCCTCTCGAGGGGGTGGGGCCAACGTCCTGACTTTC.

The CDR3 nucleotides read TGTGCCAGCAGGGCGACAGGGTCCTATGGCTACACCTTC. This gives the protein CASRATGSYGYTF. The chain combines TRBV27 with TRBJ1-2; 7 nucleotides match TRBD1. The V gene's germline CDR1 is MNHEY and CDR2 SMNVEV (reference sequence). V lost 6 bases, J lost 4 bases, and 5 bases stayed unmatched. This CDR3 contains 13 residues.

This clone appeared once. The chain employs TRBV7-9 and TRBJ2-7; perhaps TRBD1 as D (6 bases). CDR1 and CDR2 (germline): SEHNR, FQNEAQ (reference sequence). V was pared by 7 bases and J by 0 bases, with 16 bases between. This CDR3 contains 15 residues. CDR3 bases: TGTGCCAGCACCCTAGACAGGCCAAGCTCCTACGAGCAGTACTTC. Protein sequence: CASTLDRPSSYEQYF.

The rearrangement joins TRBV5-6 to TRBJ2-3; D remains ambiguous. This CDR3 contains 13 residues. CDR1 SGHDT and CDR2 YYEEEE come from the germline V gene. Trimming took 1 base from V and 5 from J, leaving 8 bases between them. The CDR3 is CASSLSLLDTQYF. The CDR3 DNA is TGTGCCAGCAGCTTGAGCCTACTAGATACGCAGTATTTT.

The rearrangement uses TRBV6-1 and TRBJ1-2; 9 bases agree with TRBD1. The CDR3 runs 14 residues. J lost 8 bases, V lost 8 bases, and 12 bases had no gene match. CDR1 and CDR2 (germline): MNHNS, SASEGT. CDR3 coding DNA: TGTGCCAGCCGCCGGGACAGGGAGATGGGCGGCTACACCTTC. As protein: CASRRDREMGGYTF.

The V and J genes are TRBV5-6 and TRBJ1-5, with 8 bases matching TRBD1. There are 18 residues in the CDR3. The V gene's germline CDR1 is SGHDT and CDR2 YYEEEE. The junction had 16 bases not matched to a gene; V was cut back by 3 bases and J by 5 bases. CDR3 residues: CASSSKGAGQGFDQPQHF. CDR3 coding DNA: TGTGCCAGCAGCTCCAAGGGCGCTGGACAGGGCTTCGATCAGCCCCAGCATTTT.

The chain uses TRBV5-4 and TRBJ2-3; 8 nucleotides line up with TRBD2. The V segment lost 0 bases and the J segment 0 bases; nucleotides outside the gene matches: 3. Germline CDR1 is SGHNT and CDR2 is YYREEE (reference sequence). The length of the CDR3 is 16 residues. In DNA form, the CDR3 reads TGTGCCAGCAGCTTGGCCGGGACTAGAAGCACAGATACGCAGTATTTT. Its protein product is CASSLAGTRSTDTQYF.

The J gene is TRBJ1-5, the V gene TRBV5-1; D is possibly TRBD1 (6 bases). CDR3 length equals 13 residues. Germline CDR1 and CDR2: SGHRS and YFSETQ. V lost 4 bases and J 9 bases, leaving 14 bases between the germline ends. Written as DNA, the CDR3 is TGCGCCAGCAGCGCCCGGGGGGGCGGGCCCCAGCATTTT. Encoded protein: CASSARGGGPQHF.

The sample holds one count of this clone. The chain joins TRBV5-1 to TRBJ2-5; D perhaps matches TRBD2 (6 bases). The germline V gene encodes CDR1 SGHRS and CDR2 YFSETQ. Deletions cut 2 bases from V and 4 bases from J, with 12 bases between. This CDR3 comprises 14 residues. The CDR3 DNA reads as TGCGCCAGCAGCTTTGGGGCTAGCGTAGAGACCCAGTACTTC. Its protein is CASSFGASVETQYF.

This chain joins TRBV5-1 and TRBJ2-7, with 7 positions matching TRBD1. The germline gives CDR1 SGHRS, CDR2 YFSETQ. The CDR3 is 15 residues long. The V segment lost 3 bases and the J segment 1 base; nucleotides outside the gene matches: 7. The CDR3 loop reads CASSYRQGTSYEQYF. In DNA form, the CDR3 reads TGCGCCAGCAGCTACAGACAGGGCACATCCTACGAGCAGTACTTC.

This chain joins TRBV29-1 and TRBJ2-7, with TRBD1 identical over 7 bases. CDR1 and CDR2 (germline): SQVTM, ANQGSEA. The CDR3 is 14 amino acids. V shed 7 bases, J shed 0 bases, and the junction held 9 bases outside the gene matches. The CDR3 protein is CSALTGISSYEQYF. As DNA, the CDR3 is TGCAGCGCCCTGACAGGGATCAGCTCCTACGAGCAGTACTTC.

This chain uses TRBV6-6 with TRBJ2-3; 7 nucleotides agree with TRBD2. CDR3 length equals 16 residues. Germline values: CDR1 MNHNY, CDR2 SVGAGI (reference sequence). J lost 6 bases, V lost 1 base, and 10 bases had no gene match. The CDR3 loop reads CASSYFASGLGDTQYF. The CDR3 nucleotides are TGTGCCAGCAGTTACTTCGCTAGCGGCCTAGGGGATACGCAGTATTTT.

The V call is TRBV7-7, the J call TRBJ1-1; D uncertain. The CDR3 consists of 13 residues. Germline V gene sequence: CDR1 SSHAT, CDR2 FNYEAQ (reference sequence). Between the trimmed V and J ends, which lost 3 bases and 2 bases, there was a span of 7 bases. The CDR3 DNA reads TGTGCCAGCAGCTTCTCCCCCAACACTGAAGCTTTCTTT. Amino acid sequence: CASSFSPNTEAFF. Full variable domain (outside the CDR3, taken from reference TRBV7-7 and TRBJ1-1): GAGVSQSPRYKVTKRGQDVTLRCDPISSHATLYWYQQALGQGPEFLTYFNYEAQPDKSGLPSDRFSAERPEGSISTLTIQRTEQRDSAMYRCASSFSPNTEAFFGQGTRLTVV.

The chain carries TRBV6-5 and TRBJ2-7, with 9 bases aligning to TRBD1. CDR1 and CDR2 (germline): MNHEY, SVGAGI. V shed 6 bases and J 5 bases; nucleotides not matched to a gene: 5. The CDR3 is 13 residues long. CDR3 sequence reads: CASRGGTGNEQYF. As DNA, the CDR3 is TGTGCCAGCAGGGGGGGGACAGGGAACGAGCAGTACTTC.

CDR3 protein: CASSMAANVLTF. The CDR3 DNA follows: TGTGCCAGTAGTATGGCTGCCAACGTCCTGACTTTC. This sequence joins TRBV19 and TRBJ2-6; D remains unclear. There are 12 residues in the CDR3. Per germline, CDR1 LNHDA and CDR2 SQIVND (reference sequence). Trimming shortened V by 3 bases and J by 7 bases, and 4 bases separated the two germline ends.

The chain recombines TRBV4-2 with TRBJ1-6; D remains ambiguous. The CDR3 totals 16 residues. The germline V and J ends were trimmed by 1 base and 7 bases, with 14 bases remaining between them. The germline CDR1 and CDR2 sequences are LGHNA and YNFKEQ. The CDR3 bases are TGTGCCAGCAGCCAAGGCGCCCGAACCCTGAATTCACCCCTCCACTTT. This codes for CASSQGARTLNSPLHF.

Of note for this clone: The same CDR3 also results from other DNA sequences found in this sample. This chain connects TRBV19 to TRBJ2-7; 12 nucleotides match TRBD1. With V trimmed by 5 bases and J by 4 bases, 3 bases remained unmatched. Germline CDR1 is LNHDA and CDR2 is SQIVND (reference sequence). This CDR3 contains 14 residues. Here the CDR3 DNA reads TGTGCCAGTAGTCCGGGACAGGGGGCGTACGAGCAGTACTTC. It codes for CASSPGQGAYEQYF.

This clone was observed once. The rearrangement uses TRBV27 and TRBJ2-7; tentative D call: TRBD2 (5 bases). Germline-derived CDR1 and CDR2 are MNHEY and SMNVEV (reference sequence). This CDR3 has 12 amino acids. Deletions cut 3 bases from V and 3 bases from J, with 6 bases between. The CDR3 loop is CASSFRGYEQYF. CDR3 in DNA: TGTGCCAGCAGTTTTCGGGGCTACGAGCAGTACTTC.